The present T cell receptor beta chain was sequenced within a study of monozygotic twins with inflammatory bowel disease. TCRdb reprocessed the 5' RACE reads, keeping one entry per CDR3 protein, no DNA. The sample table sets out over 350,000 distinct CDR3 sequences. The CDR3 is 14 residues long. The germline CDR1 and CDR2 sequences are DFQATT and SNEGSKA (reference sequence). Sequences were obtained from blood. V gene TRBV20-1 combines with J gene TRBJ1-4. The receptor comes from a human donor with ulcerative colitis or Crohn's disease, or a healthy co-twin of an affected twin (not recorded which). The CDR3 reads CSAISAQQREKLFF.